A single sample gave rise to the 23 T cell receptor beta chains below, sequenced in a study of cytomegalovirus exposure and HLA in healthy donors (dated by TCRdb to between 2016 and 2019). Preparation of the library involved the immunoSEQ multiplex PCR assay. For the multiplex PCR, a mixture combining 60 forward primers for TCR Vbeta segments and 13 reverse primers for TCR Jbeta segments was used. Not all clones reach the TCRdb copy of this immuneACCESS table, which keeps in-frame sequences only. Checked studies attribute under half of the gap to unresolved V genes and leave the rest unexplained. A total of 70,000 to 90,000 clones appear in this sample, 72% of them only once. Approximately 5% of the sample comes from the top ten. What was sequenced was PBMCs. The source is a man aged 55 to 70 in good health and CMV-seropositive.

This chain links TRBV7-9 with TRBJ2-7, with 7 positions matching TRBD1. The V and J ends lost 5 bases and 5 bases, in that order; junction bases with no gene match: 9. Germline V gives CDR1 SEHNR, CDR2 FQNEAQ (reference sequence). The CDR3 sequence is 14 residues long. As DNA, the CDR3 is TGTGCCAGCAGCCAGCGACAGGGTGGGGACGAGCAGTACTTC. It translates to CASSQRQGGDEQYF.

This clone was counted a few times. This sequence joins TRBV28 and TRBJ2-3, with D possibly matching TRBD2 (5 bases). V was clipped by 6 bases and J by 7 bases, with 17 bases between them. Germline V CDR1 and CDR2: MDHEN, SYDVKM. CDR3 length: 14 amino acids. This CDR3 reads CASSPITLDYTQYF. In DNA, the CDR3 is TGTGCCAGCAGCCCAATTACACTGGACTATACGCAGTATTTT.

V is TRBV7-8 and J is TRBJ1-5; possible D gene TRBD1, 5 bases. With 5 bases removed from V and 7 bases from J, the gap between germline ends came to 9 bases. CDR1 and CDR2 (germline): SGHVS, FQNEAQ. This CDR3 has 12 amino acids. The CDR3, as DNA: TGTGCCAGCAGCCCCACAGGACAGCCCCAGCATTTT. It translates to CASSPTGQPQHF.

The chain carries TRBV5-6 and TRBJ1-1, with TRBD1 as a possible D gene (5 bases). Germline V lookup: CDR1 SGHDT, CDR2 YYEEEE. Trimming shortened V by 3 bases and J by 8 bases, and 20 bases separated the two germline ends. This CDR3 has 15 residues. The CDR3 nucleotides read TGTGCCAGCAGCTGGCCTGGACGGGGGAATAAGGAAGCTTTCTTT. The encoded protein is CASSWPGRGNKEAFF.

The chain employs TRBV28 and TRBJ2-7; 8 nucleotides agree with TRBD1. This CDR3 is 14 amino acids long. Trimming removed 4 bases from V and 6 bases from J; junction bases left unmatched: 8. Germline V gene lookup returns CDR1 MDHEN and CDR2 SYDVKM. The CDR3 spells CASSSGQGRSEQYF. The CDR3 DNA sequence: TGTGCCAGCAGTTCCGGACAGGGAAGGTCCGAGCAGTACTTC.

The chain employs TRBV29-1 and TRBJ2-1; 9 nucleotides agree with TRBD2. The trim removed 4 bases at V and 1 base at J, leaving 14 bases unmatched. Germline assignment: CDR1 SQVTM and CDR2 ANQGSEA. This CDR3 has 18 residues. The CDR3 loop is CSVVGGRAFSKSYNEQFF. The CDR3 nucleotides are TGCAGCGTTGTCGGCGGGAGGGCCTTTTCCAAGTCCTACAATGAGCAGTTCTTC.

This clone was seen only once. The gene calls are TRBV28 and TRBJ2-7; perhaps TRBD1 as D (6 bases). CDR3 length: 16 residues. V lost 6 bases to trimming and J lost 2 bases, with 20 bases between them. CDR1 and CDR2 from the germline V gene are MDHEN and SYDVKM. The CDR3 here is CASSFGGQPSPYEQYF. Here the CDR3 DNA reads TGTGCCAGCAGCTTCGGCGGACAGCCCTCACCCTACGAGCAGTACTTC.

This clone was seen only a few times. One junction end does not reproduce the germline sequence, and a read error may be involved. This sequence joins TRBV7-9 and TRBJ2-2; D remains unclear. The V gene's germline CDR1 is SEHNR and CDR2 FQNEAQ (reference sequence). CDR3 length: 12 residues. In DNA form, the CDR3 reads TGTTCCAGCAGCTCTCACACCGGGGAGCTGTTTTTT. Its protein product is CSSSSHTGELFF.

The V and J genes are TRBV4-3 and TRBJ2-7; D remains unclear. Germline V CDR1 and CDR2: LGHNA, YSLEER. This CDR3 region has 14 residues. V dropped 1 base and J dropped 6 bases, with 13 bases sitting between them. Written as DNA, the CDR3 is TGCGCCAGCAGCCAAGGGCGGTCCATCCTCGAGCAGTACTTC. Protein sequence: CASSQGRSILEQYF.

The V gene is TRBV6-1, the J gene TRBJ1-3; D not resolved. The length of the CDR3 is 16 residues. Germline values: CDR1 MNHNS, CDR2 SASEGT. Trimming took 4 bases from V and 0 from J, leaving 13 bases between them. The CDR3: CASSVTLASSGNTIYF. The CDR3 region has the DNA TGTGCCAGCAGTGTCACGCTCGCGAGCTCTGGAAACACCATATATTTT.

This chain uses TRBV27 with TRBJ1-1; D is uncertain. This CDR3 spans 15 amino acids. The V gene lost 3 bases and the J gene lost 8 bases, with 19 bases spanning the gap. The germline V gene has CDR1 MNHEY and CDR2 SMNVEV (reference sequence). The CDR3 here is CASSFSGLIPGEAFF. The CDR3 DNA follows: TGTGCCAGCAGTTTCAGCGGGCTGATTCCCGGCGAAGCTTTCTTT.

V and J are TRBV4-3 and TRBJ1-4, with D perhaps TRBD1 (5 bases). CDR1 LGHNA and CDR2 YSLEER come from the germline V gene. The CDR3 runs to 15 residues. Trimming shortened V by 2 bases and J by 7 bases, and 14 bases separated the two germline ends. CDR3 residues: CASSQNRGWAEKLFF. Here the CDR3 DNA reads TGCGCCAGCAGCCAAAATAGGGGATGGGCTGAAAAACTGTTTTTT.

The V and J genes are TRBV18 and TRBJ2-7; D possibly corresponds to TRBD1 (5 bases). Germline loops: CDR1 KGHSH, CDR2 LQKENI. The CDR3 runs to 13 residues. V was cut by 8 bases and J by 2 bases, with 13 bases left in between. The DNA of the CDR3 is TGTGCCAGCCGCCCTGGGGCTACCTACGAGCAGTACTTC. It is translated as CASRPGATYEQYF.

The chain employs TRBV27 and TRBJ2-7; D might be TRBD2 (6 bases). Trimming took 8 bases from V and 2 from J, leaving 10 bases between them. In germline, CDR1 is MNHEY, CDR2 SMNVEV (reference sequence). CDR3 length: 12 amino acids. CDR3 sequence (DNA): TGTGCCAGCGGAGGGGACCCCTACGAGCAGTACTTC. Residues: CASGGDPYEQYF.

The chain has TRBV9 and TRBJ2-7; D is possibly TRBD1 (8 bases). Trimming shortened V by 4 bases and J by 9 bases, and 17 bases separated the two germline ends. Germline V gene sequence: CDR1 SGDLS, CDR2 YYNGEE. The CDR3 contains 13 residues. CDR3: CASSPGQGGGQYF. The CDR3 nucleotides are TGTGCCAGCAGCCCCGGACAGGGCGGGGGGCAGTACTTC. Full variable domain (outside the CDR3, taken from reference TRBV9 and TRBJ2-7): DSGVTQTPKHLITATGQRVTLRCSPRSGDLSVYWYQQSLDQGLQFLIQYYNGEERAKGNILERFSAQQFPDLHSELNLSSLELGDSALYFCASSPGQGGGQYFGPGTRLTVT.

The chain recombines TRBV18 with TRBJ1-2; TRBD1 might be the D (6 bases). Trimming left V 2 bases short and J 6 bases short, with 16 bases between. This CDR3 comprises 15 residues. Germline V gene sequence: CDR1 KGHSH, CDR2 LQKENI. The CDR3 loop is CASSPNRESLDGYTF. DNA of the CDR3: TGTGCCAGCTCACCAAACAGGGAGAGTTTGGATGGCTACACCTTC.

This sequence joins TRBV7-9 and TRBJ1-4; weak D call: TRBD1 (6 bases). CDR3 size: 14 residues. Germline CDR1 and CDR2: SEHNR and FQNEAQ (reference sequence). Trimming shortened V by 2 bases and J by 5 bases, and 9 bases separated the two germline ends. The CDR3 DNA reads TGTGCCAGCAGCTTAACAGGGACGAATGAAAAACTGTTTTTT. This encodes CASSLTGTNEKLFF.

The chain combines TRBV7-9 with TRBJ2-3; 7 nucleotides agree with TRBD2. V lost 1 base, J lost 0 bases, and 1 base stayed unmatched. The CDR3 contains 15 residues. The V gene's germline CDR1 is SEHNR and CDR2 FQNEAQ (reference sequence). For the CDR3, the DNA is TGTGCCAGCAGCTTAGGGCGGGGGAGCACAGATACGCAGTATTTT. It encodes CASSLGRGSTDTQYF.

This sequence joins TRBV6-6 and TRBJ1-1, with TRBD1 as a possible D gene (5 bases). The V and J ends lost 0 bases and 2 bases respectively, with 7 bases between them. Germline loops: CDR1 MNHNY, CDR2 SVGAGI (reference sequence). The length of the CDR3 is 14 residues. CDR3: CASSYSTANTEAFF. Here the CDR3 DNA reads TGTGCCAGCAGTTACTCGACAGCTAACACTGAAGCTTTCTTT.

The CDR3 reads CASTPGGGLQETQYF. The CDR3 DNA sequence: TGTGCCAGTACCCCCGGGGGAGGGCTCCAAGAGACCCAGTACTTC. The chain carries TRBV5-4 and TRBJ2-5, with 7 bases identical to TRBD2. CDR1 and CDR2 from the germline V gene are SGHNT and YYREEE (reference sequence). With V trimmed by 8 bases and J by 1 base, 11 bases remained unmatched. The CDR3 is made up of 15 amino acids.

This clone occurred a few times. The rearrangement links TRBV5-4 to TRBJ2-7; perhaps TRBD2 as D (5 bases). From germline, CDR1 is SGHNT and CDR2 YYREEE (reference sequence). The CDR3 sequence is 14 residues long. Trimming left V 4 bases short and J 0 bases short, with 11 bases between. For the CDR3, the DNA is TGTGCCAGCAGCCCAAGGACTGACTCCTACGAGCAGTACTTC. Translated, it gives CASSPRTDSYEQYF.

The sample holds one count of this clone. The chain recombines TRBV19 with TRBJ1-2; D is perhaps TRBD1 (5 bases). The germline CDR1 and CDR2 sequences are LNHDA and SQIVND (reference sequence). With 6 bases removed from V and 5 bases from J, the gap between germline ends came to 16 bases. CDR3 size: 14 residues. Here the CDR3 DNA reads TGTGCCAGTAGGGGACTCTGGGCCTCATATGGCTACACCTTC. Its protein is CASRGLWASYGYTF.

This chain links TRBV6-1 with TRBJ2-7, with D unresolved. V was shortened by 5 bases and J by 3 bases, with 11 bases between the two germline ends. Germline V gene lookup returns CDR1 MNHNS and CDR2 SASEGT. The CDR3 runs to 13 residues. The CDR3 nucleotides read TGTGCCAGCAGTCAACTCCACAGCTACGAGCAGTACTTC. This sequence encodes CASSQLHSYEQYF.